Listed below are T cell receptor beta chains from one sample, sequenced in a study of OX40 agonist ivuxolimab in advanced cancers. Using immunoSEQ multiplex PCR, the repertoire was profiled, and TCRdb retains in-frame clones only, with some absent. Among about 75,000 clones, roughly 90% were seen once, and the ten largest hold approximately 8%. The sample consisted of CD4+ or CD8+ T cells sorted from blood, taken in a trial of the OX40 agonist ivuxolimab. All receptors derive from an adult with an advanced solid tumor such as melanoma, head and neck, liver or kidney cancer. The CDR3 runs from the conserved cysteine through the conserved F or W. Each record gives: V gene, J gene, clone size, D gene, CDR3 protein, CDR3 DNA. A D gene is named only where the DNA matches it firmly. A clone size is listed for some rows: how often the clone was seen (once, few, many), or a class if it is expanded.

v_call: TRBV29-1
j_call: TRBJ1-4
clone_size: .
d_call: .
cdr3_aa: CSVEDTAVGEKLFF
cdr3_nt: TGCAGCGTTGAAGATACAGCCGTGGGTGAAAAACTGTTTTTT

v_call: TRBV7-2
j_call: TRBJ2-2
clone_size: .
d_call: .
cdr3_aa: CASSLLGVGDTGELFF
cdr3_nt: TGTGCCAGCAGCCTCCTCGGGGTAGGGGACACCGGGGAGCTGTTTTTT

v_call: TRBV27
j_call: TRBJ2-1
clone_size: .
d_call: .
cdr3_aa: CASSSGQGEAYNEQFF
cdr3_nt: TGTGCCAGCAGTTCGGGGCAGGGGGAGGCCTACAATGAGCAGTTCTTC

v_call: TRBV5-1
j_call: TRBJ2-1
clone_size: .
d_call: .
cdr3_aa: CASSLVRSEDEQFF
cdr3_nt: TGCGCCAGCAGCTTGGTTCGCAGCGAGGATGAGCAGTTCTTC

v_call: TRBV5-4
j_call: TRBJ1-6
clone_size: .
d_call: .
cdr3_aa: CASSGTEDSPLHF
cdr3_nt: TGTGCCAGCAGCGGGACGGAGGATTCACCCCTCCACTTT

v_call: TRBV28
j_call: TRBJ2-1
clone_size: .
d_call: .
cdr3_aa: CASRLGGPSSYNEQFF
cdr3_nt: TGTGCCAGCAGGTTGGGGGGCCCAAGCTCCTACAATGAGCAGTTCTTC

v_call: TRBV4-2
j_call: TRBJ1-4
clone_size: .
d_call: .
cdr3_aa: CASSQLQGATNEKLFF
cdr3_nt: TGTGCCAGCAGCCAACTACAGGGAGCAACTAATGAAAAACTGTTTTTT

v_call: TRBV5-6
j_call: TRBJ1-6
clone_size: .
d_call: TRBD1
cdr3_aa: CASSLVGTGNSPLHF
cdr3_nt: TGTGCCAGCAGCTTGGTGGGGACAGGCAATTCACCCCTCCACTTT

v_call: TRBV5-1
j_call: TRBJ2-5
clone_size: .
d_call: .
cdr3_aa: CASRFGPEETQYF
cdr3_nt: TGCGCCAGCAGATTTGGCCCAGAAGAGACCCAGTACTTC

v_call: TRBV30
j_call: TRBJ1-6
clone_size: .
d_call: TRBD1
cdr3_aa: CAWSARQGVNSPLHF
cdr3_nt: TGTGCCTGGAGTGCCAGGCAGGGGGTCAATTCACCCCTCCACTTT

v_call: TRBV5-1
j_call: TRBJ2-5
clone_size: .
d_call: TRBD1
cdr3_aa: CASSLAGTGQETQYF
cdr3_nt: TGCGCCAGCAGCTTGGCCGGGACAGGCCAAGAGACCCAGTACTTC

v_call: TRBV28
j_call: TRBJ1-5
clone_size: once
d_call: .
cdr3_aa: CASSLAPGGATQPQHF
cdr3_nt: TGTGCCAGCAGCCTCGCTCCGGGGGGGGCCACTCAGCCCCAGCATTTT

v_call: TRBV14
j_call: TRBJ2-3
clone_size: .
d_call: .
cdr3_aa: CASSQKQPTDTQYF
cdr3_nt: TGTGCCAGCAGCCAAAAACAGCCTACGGATACGCAGTATTTT

v_call: TRBV6-5
j_call: TRBJ2-2
clone_size: .
d_call: .
cdr3_aa: CASTRDSHTGELFF
cdr3_nt: TGTGCCAGCACGCGGGACAGCCACACCGGGGAGCTGTTTTTT

v_call: TRBV7-9
j_call: TRBJ2-2
clone_size: .
d_call: .
cdr3_aa: CASSLIQGSIGELFF
cdr3_nt: TGTGCCAGCAGCTTAATACAGGGTAGCATCGGGGAGCTGTTTTTT

v_call: TRBV9
j_call: TRBJ1-1
clone_size: once
d_call: .
cdr3_aa: CASSVVGATEAFF
cdr3_nt: TGTGCCAGCAGCGTAGTTGGGGCCACTGAAGCTTTCTTT

v_call: TRBV5-4
j_call: TRBJ2-7
clone_size: .
d_call: .
cdr3_aa: CASSLGVRPRDEQYF
cdr3_nt: TGTGCCAGCAGCTTGGGTGTCAGGCCGCGGGACGAGCAGTACTTC

v_call: TRBV15
j_call: TRBJ1-5
clone_size: .
d_call: .
cdr3_aa: CATSRVERRNQPQHF
cdr3_nt: TGTGCCACCAGCAGAGTGGAGAGGCGCAATCAGCCCCAGCATTTT

v_call: TRBV15
j_call: TRBJ1-1
clone_size: few
d_call: .
cdr3_aa: CATSRDPNTEAFF
cdr3_nt: TGTGCCACCAGCAGAGATCCAAACACTGAAGCTTTCTTT

v_call: TRBV19
j_call: TRBJ2-3
clone_size: .
d_call: .
cdr3_aa: CASSIVRADTQYF
cdr3_nt: TGTGCCAGTAGTATAGTTAGAGCCGATACGCAGTATTTT

v_call: TRBV27
j_call: TRBJ2-7
clone_size: .
d_call: .
cdr3_aa: CASKFIERGDYEQYF
cdr3_nt: TGTGCCAGCAAGTTCATTGAGAGAGGCGACTACGAGCAGTACTTC

v_call: TRBV12-5
j_call: TRBJ2-3
clone_size: .
d_call: .
cdr3_aa: CASGPLMDTQYF
cdr3_nt: TGTGCTAGTGGTCCCTTGATGGATACGCAGTATTTT

v_call: TRBV11-1
j_call: TRBJ2-7
clone_size: .
d_call: .
cdr3_aa: CASSSSYEQYF
cdr3_nt: TGTGCCAGCAGCTCAAGTTACGAGCAGTACTTC

v_call: TRBV11-2
j_call: TRBJ1-2
clone_size: .
d_call: .
cdr3_aa: CASSLATDTGYTF
cdr3_nt: TGTGCCAGCAGCTTAGCTACGGACACTGGCTACACCTTC

v_call: TRBV11-2
j_call: TRBJ2-2
clone_size: .
d_call: TRBD1
cdr3_aa: CASSPGTVNTGELFF
cdr3_nt: TGTGCCAGCAGTCCCGGGACAGTGAACACCGGGGAGCTGTTTTTT

v_call: TRBV9
j_call: TRBJ1-5
clone_size: once
d_call: TRBD1
cdr3_aa: CASSADTGAGQPQHF
cdr3_nt: TGTGCCAGCAGCGCTGATACAGGGGCGGGGCAGCCCCAGCATTTT

v_call: TRBV30
j_call: TRBJ1-6
clone_size: few
d_call: TRBD1
cdr3_aa: CAGTGARNSPLHF
cdr3_nt: TGTGCCGGGACAGGGGCTCGGAATTCACCCCTCCACTTT

v_call: TRBV6-1
j_call: TRBJ2-1
clone_size: .
d_call: .
cdr3_aa: CASTLYSSYNEQFF
cdr3_nt: TGTGCCAGTACCTTATATAGCTCCTACAATGAGCAGTTCTTC

v_call: TRBV11-3
j_call: TRBJ2-2
clone_size: .
d_call: .
cdr3_aa: CAKLLPSGELFF
cdr3_nt: TGTGCCAAGCTCCTCCCCTCCGGGGAGCTGTTTTTT

v_call: TRBV4-2
j_call: TRBJ2-1
clone_size: .
d_call: .
cdr3_aa: CASSQGRGDEQFF
cdr3_nt: TGTGCCAGCAGCCAAGGGAGAGGGGATGAGCAGTTCTTC

v_call: TRBV7-8
j_call: TRBJ2-7
clone_size: .
d_call: .
cdr3_aa: CASSLGRTYEQYF
cdr3_nt: TGTGCCAGCAGCTTAGGGCGGACCTACGAGCAGTACTTC

v_call: TRBV5-1
j_call: TRBJ1-3
clone_size: .
d_call: .
cdr3_aa: CASSQNGGGSGNTIYF
cdr3_nt: TGCGCCAGCAGCCAGAACGGGGGCGGCTCTGGAAACACCATATATTTT

v_call: TRBV7-9
j_call: TRBJ1-2
clone_size: once
d_call: .
cdr3_aa: CASSLVSSHGYTF
cdr3_nt: TGTGCCAGCAGCTTAGTGTCCAGCCATGGCTACACCTTC

v_call: TRBV11-3
j_call: TRBJ2-5
clone_size: .
d_call: .
cdr3_aa: CASSFTGLGGRETQYF
cdr3_nt: TGTGCCAGCAGCTTTACGGGCCTGGGGGGTAGAGAGACCCAGTACTTC

v_call: TRBV6-5
j_call: TRBJ1-2
clone_size: .
d_call: TRBD1
cdr3_aa: CASSRDRENYGYTF
cdr3_nt: TGTGCCAGCAGTCGGGACAGGGAGAACTATGGCTACACCTTC

v_call: TRBV27
j_call: TRBJ1-2
clone_size: .
d_call: TRBD1
cdr3_aa: CASSLSGTDHYGYTF
cdr3_nt: TGTGCCAGCAGTTTATCCGGGACAGATCACTATGGCTACACCTTC

v_call: TRBV7-3
j_call: TRBJ2-7
clone_size: .
d_call: .
cdr3_aa: CASSLGSGEQYF
cdr3_nt: TGTGCCAGCAGCTTAGGATCCGGCGAGCAGTACTTC

v_call: TRBV9
j_call: TRBJ1-6
clone_size: .
d_call: TRBD1
cdr3_aa: CASSGGQGNSPLHF
cdr3_nt: TGTGCCAGCAGCGGTGGACAGGGCAATTCACCCCTCCACTTT

v_call: TRBV7-2
j_call: TRBJ2-7
clone_size: .
d_call: .
cdr3_aa: CASSLQRQTYEQYF
cdr3_nt: TGTGCCAGCAGCTTACAAAGACAGACCTACGAGCAGTACTTC

v_call: TRBV11-2
j_call: TRBJ1-2
clone_size: .
d_call: .
cdr3_aa: CASSSGQNYGYTF
cdr3_nt: TGTGCCAGCAGCAGCGGACAGAACTATGGCTACACCTTC

v_call: TRBV7-9
j_call: TRBJ2-6
clone_size: .
d_call: .
cdr3_aa: CASTRATGASGANVLTF
cdr3_nt: TGTGCCAGCACCCGTGCCACCGGGGCCTCTGGGGCCAACGTCCTGACTTTC

v_call: TRBV6-5
j_call: TRBJ1-1
clone_size: .
d_call: .
cdr3_aa: CASRGSIEAFF
cdr3_nt: TGTGCCAGCAGGGGGAGTATTGAAGCTTTCTTT

v_call: TRBV19
j_call: TRBJ1-2
clone_size: .
d_call: TRBD1
cdr3_aa: CASGDRGGYTF
cdr3_nt: TGTGCCAGTGGGGACAGGGGTGGCTACACCTTC

v_call: TRBV5-1
j_call: TRBJ1-1
clone_size: .
d_call: .
cdr3_aa: CASSLEASDTRAFF
cdr3_nt: TGCGCCAGCAGCTTGGAGGCGTCGGACACACGAGCTTTCTTT

v_call: TRBV5-1
j_call: TRBJ1-1
clone_size: .
d_call: .
cdr3_aa: CASSWGGRGADTEAFF
cdr3_nt: TGCGCCAGCAGCTGGGGCGGTCGGGGGGCCGACACTGAAGCTTTCTTT

v_call: TRBV7-8
j_call: TRBJ1-1
clone_size: .
d_call: .
cdr3_aa: CASSLDRVPEAFF
cdr3_nt: TGTGCCAGCAGCTTAGATAGGGTCCCTGAAGCTTTCTTT

v_call: TRBV11-2
j_call: TRBJ2-1
clone_size: .
d_call: .
cdr3_aa: CASSGGPSSYNEQFF
cdr3_nt: TGTGCCAGCAGCGGGGGGCCTAGCTCCTACAATGAGCAGTTCTTC

v_call: TRBV5-1
j_call: TRBJ2-2
clone_size: .
d_call: .
cdr3_aa: CASSVGTANTGELFF
cdr3_nt: TGCGCCAGCAGCGTAGGAACAGCGAACACCGGGGAGCTGTTTTTT

v_call: TRBV30
j_call: TRBJ1-2
clone_size: .
d_call: .
cdr3_aa: CAWSVGTFNYGYTF
cdr3_nt: TGTGCCTGGAGTGTAGGCACCTTTAACTATGGCTACACCTTC

v_call: TRBV19
j_call: TRBJ2-5
clone_size: .
d_call: .
cdr3_aa: CASSIDLQGGRETQYF
cdr3_nt: TGTGCCAGTAGTATAGATCTTCAGGGGGGGCGAGAGACCCAGTACTTC